This T cell receptor beta chain was recorded in a study of cytomegalovirus exposure and HLA in healthy donors. Sequencing used immunoSEQ multiplex PCR; TCRdb keeps in-frame clones, though not all of them. The table lists 300,000 or so clones, around 90% of them singletons. Of note for this clone: Its matching antigen is unknown.

The donors were members of the validation cohort comprising approximately 110 subjects, separate from the approximately 630-subject first cohort. Study-wide results and limits: Clusters of TCRs from the first cohort tended to co-occur in the 100 to 150 validation repertoires (as a later analysis found). The study put 160 or so TCR beta chains on its list as cytomegalovirus-associated. Reportedly, cytomegalovirus status was diagnosed with high sensitivity and specificity.

Trimming removed 0 bases from V and 0 bases from J, with 10 bases in between. The CDR3 runs to 16 residues. From germline, CDR1 is SGHRS and CDR2 YFSETQ. The source material was PBMCs. This sequence originates from a man aged 25 to 45 in good health and CMV-seronegative. This chain connects TRBV5-1 to TRBJ2-4; unclear D gene. CDR3 in amino acids: CASSLVVNLAKNIQYF. CDR3 coding DNA: TGCGCCAGCAGCTTGGTTGTAAATCTAGCCAAAAACATTCAGTACTTC. Combining the CDR3 with reference TRBV5-1 and TRBJ2-4 gives the whole variable domain KAGVTQTPRYLIKTRGQQVTLSCSPISGHRSVSWYQQTPGQGLQFLFEYFSETQRNKGNFPGRFSGRQFSNSRSEMNVSTLELGDSALYLCASSLVVNLAKNIQYFGAGTRLSVL.